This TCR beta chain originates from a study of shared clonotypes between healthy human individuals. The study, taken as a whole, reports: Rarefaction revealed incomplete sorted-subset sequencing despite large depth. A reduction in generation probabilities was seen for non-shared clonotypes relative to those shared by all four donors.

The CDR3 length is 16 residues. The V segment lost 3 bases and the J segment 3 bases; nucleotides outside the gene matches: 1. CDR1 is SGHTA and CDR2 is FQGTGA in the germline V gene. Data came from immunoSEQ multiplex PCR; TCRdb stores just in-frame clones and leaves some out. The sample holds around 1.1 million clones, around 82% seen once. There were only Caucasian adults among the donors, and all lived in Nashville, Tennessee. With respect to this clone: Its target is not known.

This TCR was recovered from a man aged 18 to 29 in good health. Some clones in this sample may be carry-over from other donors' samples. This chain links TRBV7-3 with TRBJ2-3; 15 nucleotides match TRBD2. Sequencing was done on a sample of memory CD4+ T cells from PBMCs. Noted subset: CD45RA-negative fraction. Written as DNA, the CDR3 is TGTGCCAGCAGCTTCGGACTAGCGGGAGGGACAGATACGCAGTATTTT. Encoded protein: CASSFGLAGGTDTQYF.